Reported below is one T cell receptor beta chain. Sequencing used immunoSEQ multiplex PCR; TCRdb keeps in-frame clones, though not all of them. The table includes 55,000 to 80,000 clones, about 86% detected once. With 2 bases clipped from V and 4 bases from J, the junction kept 4 bases outside the gene matches. Per the germline V gene, CDR1 is LGHDT and CDR2 is YNNKEL (reference sequence). The CDR3 consists of 14 residues. The data belong to a study of blood T cell repertoires in COVID-19. V usage is TRBV3-1 (or the pseudogene TRBV3-2) and J usage is TRBJ1-1, with 7 positions matching TRBD1. The TCR sequence derives from a man aged 50 to 60 with active COVID-19. Source material: peripheral blood. Here the CDR3 DNA reads TGTGCCAGCAGCCAATCAGGGGGAGGCACTGAAGCTTTCTTT. Amino acids: CASSQSGGGTEAFF.